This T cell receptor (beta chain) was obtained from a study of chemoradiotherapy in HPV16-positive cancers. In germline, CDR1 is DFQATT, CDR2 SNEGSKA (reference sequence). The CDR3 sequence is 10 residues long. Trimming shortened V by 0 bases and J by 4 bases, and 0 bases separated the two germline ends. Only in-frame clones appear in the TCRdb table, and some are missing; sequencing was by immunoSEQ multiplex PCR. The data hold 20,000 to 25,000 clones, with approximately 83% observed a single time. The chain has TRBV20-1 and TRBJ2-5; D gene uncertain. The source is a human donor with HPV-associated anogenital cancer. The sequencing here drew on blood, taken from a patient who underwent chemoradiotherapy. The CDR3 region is CSAREETQYF. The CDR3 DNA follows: TGCAGTGCTAGAGAAGAGACCCAGTACTTC.